The 9 T cell receptor beta chains below were found in one sample sequenced in a study of blood T cell repertoires in COVID-19. This table comes from immunoSEQ multiplex PCR, and its TCRdb copy is limited to in-frame clones, with some not included. The sample lists approximately 120,000 clones, about 82% seen once, with roughly 4.9% in the top ten. What was sequenced was peripheral blood. The receptors derive from a human donor in a cohort sampled during active COVID-19.

The J gene is TRBJ2-3, the V gene TRBV5-1, with 13 bases aligning to TRBD2. Trimming cost V 0 bases and J 5 bases; bases outside gene matches: 3. This CDR3 contains 16 residues. Germline CDR1 is SGHRS and CDR2 is YFSETQ. The chain's CDR3 is CASSLGLAGGLDTQYF. CDR3 nucleotide sequence: TGCGCCAGCAGCTTGGGACTAGCGGGAGGTCTAGATACGCAGTATTTT.

This clone was counted a few times. The chain employs TRBV2 and TRBJ1-1, with unresolved D. Trimming removed 9 bases from V and 5 bases from J, with 13 bases in between. This CDR3 is built from 12 residues. In germline, CDR1 is SNHLY, CDR2 FYNNEI. The CDR3 is CARRSGVTEAFF. The DNA of the CDR3 is TGTGCCAGAAGATCCGGGGTTACTGAAGCTTTCTTT.

DNA of the CDR3: TGTGCCAGCAGTGACCGGGCCCAGGGCTATGGCTACACCTTC. This gives the protein CASSDRAQGYGYTF. The genes are TRBV6-1 and TRBJ1-2; D possibly corresponds to TRBD1 (5 bases). V lost 3 bases, J lost 4 bases, and 12 bases lay in between. From germline, CDR1 is MNHNS and CDR2 SASEGT. The CDR3 totals 14 residues.

The rearrangement links TRBV27 to TRBJ1-6, with 7 positions matching TRBD1. The germline gives CDR1 MNHEY, CDR2 SMNVEV (reference sequence). V lost 5 bases, J lost 4 bases, and 5 bases stayed unmatched. CDR3 size: 15 residues. Written as DNA, the CDR3 is TGTGCCAGCAGTCTGGACAGGCCGTATAATTCACCCCTCCACTTT. Its protein is CASSLDRPYNSPLHF.

The gene calls are TRBV4-2 and TRBJ2-1; D possibly corresponds to TRBD2 (6 bases). The V end lost 5 bases, the J end lost 2 bases, and 16 bases lay between the germline ends. The length of the CDR3 is 16 residues. Looked up from germline, CDR1 is LGHNA and CDR2 is YNFKEQ. In DNA, the CDR3 is TGTGCCAGCAGCTCAGCCCACGGGAGCGCCTACAATGAGCAGTTCTTC. Its protein product is CASSSAHGSAYNEQFF.

The J gene is TRBJ2-7, the V gene TRBV14; 7 nucleotides align to TRBD2. The germline CDR1 and CDR2 sequences are SGHDN and FVKESK. CDR3 size: 15 residues. The V and J ends lost 0 bases and 0 bases, in that order; junction bases with no gene match: 2. The CDR3 sequence: CASSQESGISYEQYF. In DNA form, the CDR3 reads TGTGCCAGCAGCCAAGAGAGCGGGATCTCCTACGAGCAGTACTTC.

The CDR3 sequence: CSVGGSGPNAGNTIYF. The CDR3 nucleotides are TGCAGCGTTGGAGGGTCCGGGCCCAATGCTGGAAACACCATATATTTT. The chain recombines TRBV29-1 with TRBJ1-3; D is uncertain. Trimming removed 4 bases at V and 2 bases at J, with 18 bases between. This CDR3 comprises 16 residues. Germline V gene data show CDR1 as SQVTM and CDR2 as ANQGSEA.

This clone was found a few times. This chain links TRBV4-2 with TRBJ2-5, with 13 positions matching TRBD2. Germline assignment: CDR1 LGHNA and CDR2 YNFKEQ. The CDR3 spans 15 residues. V gave up 4 bases and J gave up 3 bases; unmatched junction bases: 2. The DNA for the CDR3 is TGTGCCAGCAGCCTAGGACTAGCGGGGGAAGAGACCCAGTACTTC. It encodes CASSLGLAGEETQYF.

V and J are TRBV28 and TRBJ1-3; 7 nucleotides line up with TRBD1. With 9 bases clipped from V and 0 bases from J, the junction kept 2 bases outside the gene matches. This CDR3 has 13 residues. The V gene's germline CDR1 is MDHEN and CDR2 SYDVKM. The CDR3 DNA is TGTGCCAGTGGGGACAGCTCTGGAAACACCATATATTTT. Protein: CASGDSSGNTIYF.